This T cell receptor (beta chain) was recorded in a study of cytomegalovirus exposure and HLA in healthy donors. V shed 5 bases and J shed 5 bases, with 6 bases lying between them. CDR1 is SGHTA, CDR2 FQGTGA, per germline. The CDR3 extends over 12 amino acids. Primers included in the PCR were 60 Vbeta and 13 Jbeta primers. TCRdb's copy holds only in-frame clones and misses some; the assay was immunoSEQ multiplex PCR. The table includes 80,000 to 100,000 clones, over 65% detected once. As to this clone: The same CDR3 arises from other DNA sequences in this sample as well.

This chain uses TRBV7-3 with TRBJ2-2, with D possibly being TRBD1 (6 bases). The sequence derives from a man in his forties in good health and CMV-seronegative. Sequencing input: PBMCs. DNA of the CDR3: TGTGCCAGCAGCAGGGGGACCGGGGAGCTGTTTTTT. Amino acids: CASSRGTGELFF.